This paragraph covers one T cell receptor beta chain sequence. No antigen is known for it. The germline V gene has CDR1 LNHDA and CDR2 SQIVND (reference sequence). CDR3 length: 18 residues. The V segment lost 6 bases and the J segment 2 bases; nucleotides outside the gene matches: 10. Profiled with immunoSEQ multiplex PCR; TCRdb holds only in-frame clones, not every one. The repertoire has roughly 60,000 clones, about four fifths of them found once; the top ten carry 5% to 7.5%. The time point here: week 23, last vaccination. What each vaccine dose contained was 300 ug of mutant IDH1 20-mer peptide, accompanied by topical imiquimod. The sample is drawn from a study of a mutant IDH1 vaccine in newly diagnosed glioma.

The origin of this receptor is a man between 40 and 49 years old with glioma. The chain carries TRBV19 and TRBJ2-6; 10 positions match TRBD1. The source material was PBMCs, sampled from a glioma patient whose treatment included an IDH1 peptide vaccine. The CDR3: CASSPRDRGFAGANVLTF. The CDR3 DNA reads TGTGCCAGTAGCCCAAGGGACAGGGGTTTTGCTGGGGCCAACGTCCTGACTTTC.